Listed below are T cell receptor beta chains from one sample, sequenced in a study of T cell repertoires in cytomegalovirus infection. These TCRs' antigens remain unknown. MiXCR, run by TCRdb on the reads, gives a single entry per CDR3 protein. The data show about 110,000 distinct CDR3 sequences, 42% seen once. Sequencing was performed on CD8+ T cells from cultured PBMCs, taken from culture after CMV antigen stimulation. The receptor source for this set is a human donor in good health (CMV status not recorded). Some clones in this sample may be carry-over from other donors' samples. CDR3s include the opening cysteine and the closing phenylalanine or tryptophan. The D gene is left open where the match is weak. Part of the rows lack a size; the others show once, few, many or a class for expanded clones.

-	TRBV9	-	TRBJ2-3	CASSVVSGSTDTQYF	TGTGCCAGCAGCGTAGTTAGTGGGAGCACAGATACGCAGTATTTT
TRBD1	TRBV5-4	few	TRBJ1-1	CASSLGTGVTEAFF	TGTGCCAGCAGCTTGGGGACAGGGGTCACTGAAGCTTTCTTT
-	TRBV11-2	few	TRBJ1-1	CASSFESNTEAFF	TGTGCCAGCAGCTTCGAATCGAACACTGAAGCTTTCTTT
-	TRBV7-3	few	TRBJ1-1	CASTPSPGSEITEAFF	TGTGCCAGCACCCCGTCCCCAGGTTCCGAAATCACTGAAGCTTTCTTT
TRBD1	TRBV7-6	-	TRBJ2-1	CASSPYRDRGFNEQFF	TGTGCCAGCAGCCCGTACCGGGACAGGGGTTTCAATGAGCAGTTCTTC
-	TRBV7-3	-	TRBJ2-2	CASSDRNTGELFF	TGTGCCAGCAGTGACAGAAACACCGGGGAGCTGTTTTTT
TRBD2	TRBV7-9	many	TRBJ2-7	CASSSPRGGGPAYEQYF	TGTGCCAGCAGCTCCCCGAGGGGCGGGGGGCCCGCCTACGAGCAGTACTTC
-	TRBV2	-	TRBJ1-2	CASSEVTAGYTF	TGTGCCAGCAGTGAAGTAACAGCGGGCTACACCTTC
TRBD1	TRBV20-1	few	TRBJ1-2	CSALDRGQSYGYTF	TGCAGTGCTTTGGACAGGGGGCAAAGCTATGGCTACACCTTC
-	TRBV19	-	TRBJ1-2	CASSIDSFPANGYTF	TGTGCCAGTAGTATTGACAGCTTCCCGGCGAATGGCTACACCTTC
-	TRBV6-1	-	TRBJ1-4	CASIYGEKLFF	TGTGCCAGCATTTATGGTGAAAAACTGTTTTTT
-	TRBV6-6	-	TRBJ2-7	CASSYSIMDSYEQYF	TGTGCCAGCAGTTACTCGATTATGGATTCCTACGAGCAGTACTTC
-	TRBV19	-	TRBJ1-1	CASSMAGSATEAFF	TGTGCCAGTAGTATGGCGGGGTCGGCGACTGAAGCTTTCTTT
-	TRBV28	-	TRBJ1-5	CASSSFAGNQPQHF	TGTGCCAGCAGTTCTTTTGCTGGCAATCAGCCCCAGCATTTT
TRBD1	TRBV2	-	TRBJ2-5	CASSEWKRQGPAQYF	TGTGCCAGCAGTGAATGGAAAAGACAGGGGCCAGCCCAGTACTTC
TRBD2	TRBV7-2	many	TRBJ2-1	CASSLGAGVVNEQFF	TGTGCCAGCAGCTTAGGAGCGGGGGTAGTGAATGAGCAGTTCTTC
-	TRBV28	-	TRBJ2-3	CASSFEWVSGTDTQYF	TGTGCCAGCAGTTTTGAGTGGGTAAGCGGGACAGATACGCAGTATTTT
-	TRBV6-6	-	TRBJ2-2	CASRWGGPNRELFF	TGTGCCAGCAGGTGGGGGGGGCCGAACCGGGAGCTGTTTTTT
TRBD2	TRBV11-3	-	TRBJ2-5	CASSFGLEETQYF	TGTGCCAGCAGCTTCGGACTAGAAGAGACCCAGTACTTC
-	TRBV5-6	-	TRBJ1-1	CASSLGGSNEAFF	TGTGCCAGCAGCTTAGGAGGGTCTAATGAAGCTTTCTTT
-	TRBV14	few	TRBJ2-7	CASSQDVSTYEQYF	TGTGCCAGCAGCCAAGACGTTTCCACCTACGAGCAGTACTTC
TRBD2	TRBV4-1	-	TRBJ2-1	CASSQGLAGAYNEQFF	TGCGCCAGCAGCCAGGGACTAGCGGGGGCCTACAATGAGCAGTTCTTC
-	TRBV10-2	few	TRBJ1-3	CASSDSRATIYF	TGCGCCAGCAGTGATTCAAGAGCCACCATATATTTT
-	TRBV5-6	-	TRBJ2-2	CASSEASNTGELFF	TGTGCCAGCAGCGAAGCCTCGAACACCGGGGAGCTGTTTTTT
TRBD1	TRBV4-1	-	TRBJ1-2	CASSILPGQGNYGYTF	TGCGCCAGCAGCATACTACCGGGACAGGGAAACTATGGCTACACCTTC
TRBD1	TRBV7-6	few	TRBJ2-3	CASSTPGQDTDTQYF	TGTGCCAGCAGCACGCCGGGACAGGACACAGATACGCAGTATTTT
TRBD2	TRBV7-2	few	TRBJ2-7	CASSLELAGGQYEQYF	TGTGCCAGCAGCTTAGAGCTAGCGGGGGGGCAGTACGAGCAGTACTTC
TRBD2	TRBV2	few	TRBJ2-7	CASSIGTSGVLRHEQYF	TGTGCCAGCAGTATAGGGACTAGCGGGGTCCTCCGTCACGAGCAGTACTTC
-	TRBV11-2	-	TRBJ2-1	CASSFRTELPNEQFF	TGTGCCAGCAGCTTCCGGACGGAGCTCCCCAATGAGCAGTTCTTC
-	TRBV19	-	TRBJ2-1	CASSIGLNTYNEQFF	TGTGCCAGTAGTATAGGACTAAATACCTACAATGAGCAGTTCTTC
-	TRBV10-3	-	TRBJ2-1	CAISESQGTYNEQFF	TGTGCCATCAGTGAGTCGCAGGGAACCTACAATGAGCAGTTCTTC
TRBD2	TRBV7-2	many	TRBJ2-3	CASSLVAGAPTDTQYF	TGTGCCAGCAGCCTGGTAGCGGGGGCCCCCACAGATACGCAGTATTTT
-	TRBV5-5	once	TRBJ1-1	CASSGRHGVNTEAFF	TGTGCCAGCAGCGGGCGACACGGAGTGAACACTGAAGCTTTCTTT
-	TRBV27	-	TRBJ1-1	CASSTRGQQYTEAFF	TGTGCCAGCAGCACGAGGGGACAACAGTATACTGAAGCTTTCTTT
-	TRBV19	-	TRBJ1-2	CASSSWANQDIYGYTF	TGTGCCAGTAGTAGCTGGGCTAATCAGGACATCTATGGCTACACCTTC
TRBD1	TRBV29-1	-	TRBJ2-1	CSVDRTGKNEQFF	TGCAGCGTTGATCGGACAGGCAAAAATGAGCAGTTCTTC
-	TRBV19	-	TRBJ1-1	CASSSGTGNTEAFF	TGTGCCAGTAGTTCAGGGACGGGGAACACTGAAGCTTTCTTT